Each of the 18 T cell receptor beta chains below was sequenced from the same sample in a study of T-cell reconstitution after alpha-beta-depleted transplantation in children. Unique molecular identifiers were built into the TCRbeta library. A single record per CDR3 protein comes from TCRdb applying MiXCR to the PCR reads. Of some 340,000 distinct CDR3 sequences listed, 10% to 13% are singletons. The input for sequencing was PBMCs from the stem cell graft donor, taken from the stem cell graft. These receptors came from a human donor who donated a stem cell graft to a child with acute lymphoblastic leukemia.

This sequence joins TRBV30 and TRBJ2-2, with 7 bases matching TRBD2. CDR1 and CDR2 from the germline V gene are GTSNPN and SVGIG (reference sequence). This CDR3 contains 13 residues. V shed 2 bases, J shed 6 bases, and the junction held 3 bases outside the gene matches. The CDR3 loop is CAWSRREPGELFF. The CDR3 region has the DNA TGTGCCTGGAGTAGGCGGGAGCCCGGGGAGCTGTTTTTT.

This clonotype has just a few counts. The chain uses TRBV7-9 and TRBJ2-3, with D perhaps TRBD2 (6 bases). Trimming shortened V by 3 bases and J by 4 bases, and 20 bases separated the two germline ends. The CDR3 has 17 residues. Germline CDR1 is SEHNR and CDR2 is FQNEAQ (reference sequence). This CDR3 is CASSLNFRTGGPDTQYF. For the CDR3, the DNA is TGTGCCAGCAGCTTGAACTTTAGGACCGGAGGGCCAGATACGCAGTATTTT.

This CDR3 is CASSLRARGDEQYF. CDR3 sequence (DNA): TGTGCCAGCAGTTTAAGGGCCCGGGGGGACGAGCAGTACTTC. This rearrangement joins TRBV12-3 or TRBV12-4 to TRBJ2-7; TRBD2 agrees at 7 bases. Unmatched junction bases numbered 6, after V lost 2 bases and J lost 5 bases. This CDR3 spans 14 amino acids.

This sequence joins TRBV6-5 and TRBJ2-5; maybe TRBD2 (5 bases). V shed 1 base and J shed 1 base, with 10 bases lying between them. Germline CDR1 is MNHEY and CDR2 is SVGAGI. This CDR3 region has 15 residues. The CDR3: CASSYYEGLQETQYF. The CDR3 DNA reads TGTGCCAGCAGTTACTACGAGGGCCTCCAAGAGACCCAGTACTTC.

V usage is TRBV28 and J usage is TRBJ1-3; D uncertain. Trimming removed 8 bases at V and 0 bases at J, with 5 bases between. Germline loops: CDR1 MDHEN, CDR2 SYDVKM. This CDR3 is 12 amino acids long. This CDR3 is CASRPSGNTIYF. DNA of the CDR3: TGTGCCAGCCGCCCCTCTGGAAACACCATATATTTT. Drawing the rest from reference TRBV28 and TRBJ1-3, the complete variable domain is DVKVTQSSRYLVKRTGEKVFLECVQDMDHENMFWYRQDPGLGLRLIYFSYDVKMKEKGDIPEGYSVSREKKERFSLILESASTNQTSMYLCASRPSGNTIYFGEGSWLTVV.

This clonotype was seen more than once but under ten times. V usage is TRBV7-9 and J usage is TRBJ2-3; 11 bases fit TRBD2. V was clipped by 2 bases and J by 0 bases; unmatched bases: 4. The CDR3 has 17 residues. Germline lookup yields CDR1 SEHNR and CDR2 FQNEAQ (reference sequence). DNA of the CDR3: TGTGCCAGCAGCTTAACTAGCGGGGGCCCTAGCACAGATACGCAGTATTTT. Its protein product is CASSLTSGGPSTDTQYF.

This clonotype was observed at least ten times. The V gene is TRBV12-3 or TRBV12-4, the J gene TRBJ2-3, with TRBD2 as a possible D gene (6 bases). The V and J ends lost 11 bases and 3 bases respectively, with 18 bases between them. The CDR3 contains 14 residues. CDR3 in amino acids: CASGTGAGTDTQYF. CDR3 coding DNA: TGTGCCTCCGGGACGGGAGCAGGTACAGATACGCAGTATTTT.

The CDR3 DNA follows: TGCGCCAGCTCTCCGGCGGGTCTCACTGGGGCCAACGTCCTGACTTTC. The encoded protein is CASSPAGLTGANVLTF. The chain carries TRBV5-1 and TRBJ2-6; a weak D match, TRBD2 (5 bases). Germline V lookup: CDR1 SGHRS, CDR2 YFSETQ. Trimming pared 7 bases from V and 2 bases from J, leaving 16 bases between. CDR3 length: 16 amino acids.

This clonotype was found a few times. The chain has TRBV10-3 and TRBJ2-2; TRBD2 matches 12 bases. The germline V gene has CDR1 ENHRY and CDR2 SYGVKD. The CDR3 is 16 residues long. J was trimmed by 2 bases and V by 6 bases; bases with no gene match: 4. CDR3 amino acids: CAIRGTSGQNTGELFF. The CDR3 coding sequence is TGTGCCATCAGGGGGACTAGCGGGCAAAACACCGGGGAGCTGTTTTTT.

This clonotype was picked up many times. The chain employs TRBV4-1 and TRBJ1-5; D is possibly TRBD1 (6 bases). The V end lost 1 base, the J end lost 6 bases, and 16 bases lay between the germline ends. The CDR3 consists of 16 residues. Looked up from germline, CDR1 is MGHRA and CDR2 is YSYEKL. The CDR3 coding sequence is TGCGCCAGCAGCCAAGGGCCCCAGGGGAAGCGTCAGCCCCAGCATTTT. Translation: CASSQGPQGKRQPQHF.

There are a few counts of this clonotype. In nucleotides, the CDR3 is TGTGCCACCCATTTAAACGCTCGGATCCAAGAGACCCAGTACTTC. This translates into CATHLNARIQETQYF. V gene TRBV28 combines with J gene TRBJ2-5; D remains ambiguous. The V gene's germline CDR1 is MDHEN and CDR2 SYDVKM. There are 15 residues in the CDR3. Trimming shortened V by 10 bases and J by 1 base, and 19 bases separated the two germline ends.

This clonotype was seen repeatedly, ten times or more. V gene TRBV27 combines with J gene TRBJ1-2; 8 nucleotides match TRBD1. Germline V lookup: CDR1 MNHEY, CDR2 SMNVEV (reference sequence). The CDR3 is 14 amino acids. V lost 7 bases, J lost 9 bases, and 13 bases stayed unmatched. In DNA, the CDR3 is TGTGCCAGCAAACTAGACAGGGGCCTGGGGAGCTACACCTTC. Translated: CASKLDRGLGSYTF.

This clonotype was detected only a few times. The chain uses TRBV12-3 or TRBV12-4 and TRBJ2-7, with TRBD2 matching 8 bases. Trimming cost V 3 bases and J 4 bases; bases outside gene matches: 5. The CDR3 is 14 amino acids. The CDR3 here is CASSFGGARYEQYF. DNA for the CDR3: TGTGCCAGCAGTTTCGGGGGGGCCAGGTACGAGCAGTACTTC.

This clonotype was seen repeatedly, ten times or more. This sequence joins TRBV27 and TRBJ2-1; 9 nucleotides align to TRBD1. After removal of 8 bases from V and 2 bases from J, the junction contained 1 base not matched to a gene. Germline V gene lookup returns CDR1 MNHEY and CDR2 SMNVEV (reference sequence). The CDR3 has 13 amino acids. The CDR3 nucleotides read TGTGCCAGCTGGACAGGGGCCTACAATGAGCAGTTCTTC. Translating gives CASWTGAYNEQFF.

The sample holds many counts of this clonotype. V and J are TRBV27 and TRBJ1-5, with D hard to call. This CDR3 spans 16 amino acids. Per the germline V gene, CDR1 is MNHEY and CDR2 is SMNVEV (reference sequence). V was clipped by 0 bases and J by 0 bases, with 9 bases between them. As DNA, the CDR3 is TGTGCCAGCAGTTTATCCCCCAGCAGTAGCAATCAGCCCCAGCATTTT. This gives the protein CASSLSPSSSNQPQHF.

This clonotype came up a few times. The chain recombines TRBV12-3 or TRBV12-4 with TRBJ1-1; D call uncertain. V lost 2 bases and J lost 1, with 11 bases in between. The CDR3 has 15 residues. CDR3 in amino acids: CASSLPGGRNTEAFF. DNA of the CDR3: TGTGCCAGCAGTTTACCCGGCGGAAGGAACACTGAAGCTTTCTTT.

This clonotype was picked up many times. This chain links TRBV5-1 with TRBJ2-1, with D perhaps TRBD1 or TRBD2 (5 bases each). Trimming pared 3 bases from V and 4 bases from J, leaving 14 bases between. The CDR3 length is 15 residues. Germline lookup yields CDR1 SGHRS and CDR2 YFSETQ. The CDR3 is CASSSLAEGYNEQFF. CDR3 DNA sequence: TGCGCCAGCAGCTCCCTGGCAGAGGGGTACAATGAGCAGTTCTTC.

This clonotype has just a few counts. The chain employs TRBV9 and TRBJ2-3; 14 bases are a match to TRBD2. Germline V gene lookup returns CDR1 SGDLS and CDR2 YYNGEE. Unmatched junction bases numbered 11, after V lost 4 bases and J lost 1 base. The CDR3 sequence is 19 residues long. CDR3 DNA: TGTGCCAGCAGCCAATCAGGGACTAGCGGGAGACGGGGCACAGATACGCAGTATTTT. Translation: CASSQSGTSGRRGTDTQYF.